A selection of T cell receptor beta chains follows, all from one sample in a study of human T cells and chemical hapten exposure. MiXCR was run by TCRdb on the RACE reads, yielding one entry per CDR3 protein. The table has about 200,000 distinct CDR3 sequences, about 25% seen once; the top ten hold around 2.5%. The sequencing here drew on whole blood, taken in connection with sensitization to the hapten diphenylcyclopropenone (DPC). The source is a woman aged 40 to 49 with alopecia areata. Some clones in this sample may be carry-over from other donors' samples. CDR3s include the opening cysteine and the closing phenylalanine or tryptophan. The D gene is left open where the match is weak. Size values are once, few and many counts, or a class for expanded clones, and some rows have none.

DNA: TGCAGTGCTAGAGATGGGGCGGGGCTCGACAATGAGCAGTTCTTC; CDR3: CSARDGAGLDNEQFF; J: TRBJ2-1; D: .; size: many; V: TRBV20-1
DNA: TGTGCCATCAGTGGAGGGAGAGATCAGCCCCAGCATTTT; CDR3: CAISGGRDQPQHF; J: TRBJ1-5; D: .; size: .; V: TRBV10-3
DNA: TGTGCCAGCAGCTTAGTTTCCGGACAGACAATGAACACTGAAGCTTTCTTT; CDR3: CASSLVSGQTMNTEAFF; J: TRBJ1-1; D: .; size: few; V: TRBV7-9
DNA: TGTGCCAGCAGCTTAACGGGGTACACCGGGGAGCTGTTTTTT; CDR3: CASSLTGYTGELFF; J: TRBJ2-2; D: .; size: .; V: TRBV7-2
DNA: TGTGCCAGCAGTGAACTGGGACAGGTTAATCAGCCCCAGCATTTT; CDR3: CASSELGQVNQPQHF; J: TRBJ1-5; D: TRBD1; size: few; V: TRBV2
DNA: TGTGCCATCAGCGGGACAGCGGCTGAAGCTTTCTTT; CDR3: CAISGTAAEAFF; J: TRBJ1-1; D: TRBD1; size: .; V: TRBV10-3
DNA: TGTGCCAGCAGCCCCGTGAGGGCGAACACTGAAGCTTTCTTT; CDR3: CASSPVRANTEAFF; J: TRBJ1-1; D: .; size: .; V: TRBV12-3/TRBV12-4
DNA: TGTGCCAGCAGTTTCCAGGACAGGGCGGCCTACGAGCAGTACTTC; CDR3: CASSFQDRAAYEQYF; J: TRBJ2-7; D: TRBD1; size: few; V: TRBV28
DNA: TGTGCCAGCAGCTTAGTGGCGGGTCGGGGCAATGAGCAGTTCTTC; CDR3: CASSLVAGRGNEQFF; J: TRBJ2-1; D: .; size: many; V: TRBV11-2
DNA: TGCAGTGCTACCCCCTCACAGGGTTTCCGCTATGGCTACACCTTC; CDR3: CSATPSQGFRYGYTF; J: TRBJ1-2; D: .; size: many; V: TRBV20-1
DNA: TGCAGCGTAGAATACACAGATACGCAGTATTTT; CDR3: CSVEYTDTQYF; J: TRBJ2-3; D: .; size: .; V: TRBV29-1
DNA: TGTGCCAGCAGTTCCTCCGAGGGCAACACCATATATTTT; CDR3: CASSSSEGNTIYF; J: TRBJ1-3; D: .; size: .; V: TRBV28
DNA: TGTGCCAGCAGCAGCAGAGAAAATGAAAAACTGTTTTTT; CDR3: CASSSRENEKLFF; J: TRBJ1-4; D: .; size: few; V: TRBV7-2
DNA: TGTGCCAGCAGCCCACCCCTGGGACAGGGCCACACTGAAGCTTTCTTT; CDR3: CASSPPLGQGHTEAFF; J: TRBJ1-1; D: TRBD1; size: .; V: TRBV7-9
DNA: TGTGCCAGCAGTCGCACACCGGGGACTAGCGGGATGGATGAGCAGTTCTTC; CDR3: CASSRTPGTSGMDEQFF; J: TRBJ2-1; D: TRBD2; size: few; V: TRBV6-5
DNA: TGTGCCAGCAGTTACGACGGATTCAATGAGCAGTTCTTC; CDR3: CASSYDGFNEQFF; J: TRBJ2-1; D: .; size: few; V: TRBV6-5
DNA: TGTGCCAGCGTCGACAGGGTCAATTCACCCCTCCACTTT; CDR3: CASVDRVNSPLHF; J: TRBJ1-6; D: TRBD1; size: few; V: TRBV6-2/TRBV6-3
DNA: TGCGCCAGCAGTTATGGGACTAGCGGGGCCCCCGGCAATGAGCAGTTCTTC; CDR3: CASSYGTSGAPGNEQFF; J: TRBJ2-1; D: TRBD2; size: .; V: TRBV5-1
DNA: TGTGCCAGCAGCACCTACCCTGAGCAGTTCTTC; CDR3: CASSTYPEQFF; J: TRBJ2-1; D: .; size: few; V: TRBV6-2/TRBV6-3
DNA: TGCAGTGCTAGAGAGGGGGGGAATACTGAAGCTTTCTTT; CDR3: CSAREGGNTEAFF; J: TRBJ1-1; D: .; size: few; V: TRBV20-1
DNA: TGTGCCAGCAGGAGAGCCGACACCGGGGAGCTGTTTTTT; CDR3: CASRRADTGELFF; J: TRBJ2-2; D: .; size: few; V: TRBV27
DNA: TGCGCCAGCAGCTTGGCCGGGGGAGAATACTACGAGCAGTACTTC; CDR3: CASSLAGGEYYEQYF; J: TRBJ2-7; D: .; size: .; V: TRBV5-1
DNA: TGTGCCAGCAGTTTACGGAGGAGCTATGGCTACACCTTC; CDR3: CASSLRRSYGYTF; J: TRBJ1-2; D: .; size: .; V: TRBV28
DNA: TGTGCCAGCAGCGTCGGGAGGCAGGGTACGCAGTATTTT; CDR3: CASSVGRQGTQYF; J: TRBJ2-3; D: TRBD2; size: few; V: TRBV11-3
DNA: TGCAGCGGGAGGGCAGGGGGAAACACCGGGGAGCTGTTTTTT; CDR3: CSGRAGGNTGELFF; J: TRBJ2-2; D: .; size: few; V: TRBV29-1
DNA: TGCAGCGTTGAAGACAGGGTGGGTTCACCCCTCCACTTT; CDR3: CSVEDRVGSPLHF; J: TRBJ1-6; D: .; size: few; V: TRBV29-1
DNA: TGCAGTGGGGGTGGAGACAGGGGGTCCCTTAACTATGGCTACACCTTC; CDR3: CSGGGDRGSLNYGYTF; J: TRBJ1-2; D: TRBD1; size: .; V: TRBV20-1
DNA: TGTGCCAGCAGATCTAGCGGAAGACCCTCCAACGAGCAGTACTTC; CDR3: CASRSSGRPSNEQYF; J: TRBJ2-7; D: TRBD2; size: .; V: TRBV12-3/TRBV12-4
DNA: TGTGCCATCAAGCCAGGGGGCCACACTGAAGCTTTCTTT; CDR3: CAIKPGGHTEAFF; J: TRBJ1-1; D: TRBD1; size: .; V: TRBV10-3
DNA: TGTGCCAGCAGCTTAACTAGCGGGCACACCGGGGAGCTGTTTTTT; CDR3: CASSLTSGHTGELFF; J: TRBJ2-2; D: TRBD2; size: few; V: TRBV11-2
DNA: TGTGCCAGCAGCTTCGTTCTAGCGGGTTACAATGAGCAGTTCTTC; CDR3: CASSFVLAGYNEQFF; J: TRBJ2-1; D: TRBD2; size: .; V: TRBV11-2
DNA: TGTGCCAGCAGTTCACCCCGGACCCAGGGCACAGATACGCAGTATTTT; CDR3: CASSSPRTQGTDTQYF; J: TRBJ2-3; D: .; size: .; V: TRBV28
DNA: TGTGCCAGCGCGGGAGGGCCCGAGGAGACCCAGTACTTC; CDR3: CASAGGPEETQYF; J: TRBJ2-5; D: TRBD2; size: .; V: TRBV28
DNA: TGTGCCACCAGCAGGTCAGGGTTCGGAATCGATACGCAGTATTTT; CDR3: CATSRSGFGIDTQYF; J: TRBJ2-3; D: .; size: .; V: TRBV15
DNA: TGTGCCAGCTGGTCCACCTACGAGCAGTACTTC; CDR3: CASWSTYEQYF; J: TRBJ2-7; D: .; size: .; V: TRBV28
DNA: TGCAGTGCGTCTCCGGGACAGGGAGTCTACGAGCAGTACTTC; CDR3: CSASPGQGVYEQYF; J: TRBJ2-7; D: TRBD1; size: .; V: TRBV20-1
DNA: TGCAGTGCTGGCGACTTAGCTAACTATGGCTACACCTTC; CDR3: CSAGDLANYGYTF; J: TRBJ1-2; D: .; size: many; V: TRBV20-1
DNA: TGCGCCAGCAGCCAAGAGTCAGGCTCTGGGGCCAACGTCCTGACTTTC; CDR3: CASSQESGSGANVLTF; J: TRBJ2-6; D: .; size: .; V: TRBV4-3
DNA: TGTGCCAGCAGCCTAGCGGGAGGGCCGTCCGGGGAGCTGTTTTTT; CDR3: CASSLAGGPSGELFF; J: TRBJ2-2; D: TRBD2; size: .; V: TRBV7-2
DNA: TGTGCCAGCAGTTACCTACGACTAGCGGGAGTTGGGGCCAACGTCCTGACTTTC; CDR3: CASSYLRLAGVGANVLTF; J: TRBJ2-6; D: TRBD2; size: few; V: TRBV6-2/TRBV6-3
DNA: TGCGCCAGCAGCTTCCGGGACAGGGACAATGAGCAGTTCTTC; CDR3: CASSFRDRDNEQFF; J: TRBJ2-1; D: TRBD1; size: .; V: TRBV4-3
DNA: TGTGCCAGCAAGGACCATGCCGGGGAGCTGTTTTTT; CDR3: CASKDHAGELFF; J: TRBJ2-2; D: .; size: few; V: TRBV6-1
DNA: TGTGCCAGCAGCTTAAATGGAGGGGGCCTACAAGAGACCCAGTACTTC; CDR3: CASSLNGGGLQETQYF; J: TRBJ2-5; D: .; size: many; V: TRBV7-2
DNA: TGCAGTGCTAGTGGTCCGCTAGCGGGAGGCAATGAGCAGTTCTTC; CDR3: CSASGPLAGGNEQFF; J: TRBJ2-1; D: TRBD2; size: few; V: TRBV20-1
DNA: TGCGCCAGCAGCCAAGGTCGTTCTCGGCTAGCGGGAAGGGATACGCAGTATTTT; CDR3: CASSQGRSRLAGRDTQYF; J: TRBJ2-3; D: TRBD2; size: .; V: TRBV4-1
DNA: TGCAAGACGTTACAGGGTTTGAACACTGAAGCTTTCTTT; CDR3: CKTLQGLNTEAFF; J: TRBJ1-1; D: .; size: .; V: TRBV20-1
DNA: TGTGCCACCAGCAGAGATCTCGGGGGCGGTCCCCAGCATTTT; CDR3: CATSRDLGGGPQHF; J: TRBJ1-5; D: .; size: .; V: TRBV15
DNA: TGTGCCAGCAGTCTCGGGTATTCCTACGAGCAGTACTTC; CDR3: CASSLGYSYEQYF; J: TRBJ2-7; D: .; size: .; V: TRBV2
DNA: TGTGCTAGCAGCTACAGGGAGAGGGAGACCCAGTACTTC; CDR3: CASSYRERETQYF; J: TRBJ2-5; D: .; size: few; V: TRBV7-7
DNA: TGTGCCAGCAGCCCAGGACTAGCGGGGGAGTACAATGAGCAGTTCTTC; CDR3: CASSPGLAGEYNEQFF; J: TRBJ2-1; D: TRBD2; size: few; V: TRBV6-5
DNA: TGTGCCAGCAGTTCACCCTGGACCGGGGTGACAGATACGCAGTATTTT; CDR3: CASSSPWTGVTDTQYF; J: TRBJ2-3; D: .; size: few; V: TRBV28